Sequencing of this T cell receptor (beta chain) was carried out in a study of blood T cell repertoires in COVID-19 (dated by TCRdb to the early 2020s). Concerning the study at large: The collaborator samples originated in the United States, Italy and Spain and spanned the acute and convalescent phases of COVID-19. The samples were drawn from two sources: the first 160 participants of the ongoing ImmuneRACE study, and about 1,300 subjects contributed by 6 global collaborators. The prospective study material was composed of cDNA or gDNA derived from T cells, B-cell-depleted T cells, or PBMCs. HLA class I and class II types, where available, came from metadata supplied by the sample provider rather than from assay-based typing. A de-identified subject ID, COVID-19 status, age in years and sex were almost always included in the sample metadata. The repertoires were made available in a free public database intended to serve as a resource for research on the immune response to SARS-CoV-2. Deeply sampled blood TCRbeta repertoires from subjects exposed to, actively infected with, or recovered from COVID-19 were included in the dataset. What the study reported, not specific to this receptor: The quantity of clinical and demographic metadata differed by source and by participant and was supplied without curation.

The CDR1 and CDR2 encoded by the germline V gene are MNHEY and SVGAGI. Its CDR3 holds 15 amino acids, cysteine through phenylalanine. Only CDR3 DNA is held: 45 bases, read in frame from base 1. The germline ends are 23 bases apart after V is trimmed by 10 bases and J by 5 bases. Whole blood was collected in K2EDTA tubes by collaborating institutions according to the institutions' own protocols. For TCRbeta analysis, collaborator samples were shipped as frozen whole blood, as isolated PBMCs, or as DNA extracted from either sample type. TCRbeta CDR3 regions were amplified from genomic DNA using the immunoSEQ Assay, a bias-controlled multiplex PCR. Under the source paper's analysis protocol: Within the assay, amplification of reference gene primers was used to estimate how many nucleated cells each sample contained. To quantify the absolute abundance of each unique TCRbeta CDR3 rearrangement, sequence reads were collapsed and filtered. Productive Simpson clonality was computed per sample as the square root of Simpson's diversity index over productive rearrangements. TCRdb obtained this table from immuneACCESS and retained in-frame rearrangements with V and J assigned. These tables miss some clones; where compared with another copy, unresolved V genes account for less than half of the shortfall, and the remainder is unexplained. The DNA was the basis for D and trimming; V, J and clone size are from that table. In this sample the table shows about 120,000 clones, around 68% of which occur a single time. The ten largest clones represent about 7.1% of the sample.

This clone has more than one count but fewer than ten. No antigen is known for it. Base qualities are not at hand, and no much larger clone is one base apart. Sequenced sample: peripheral blood. The chain is made from TRBV6-5 and TRBJ1-2; 6 matching bases give a weak D call of TRBD1. The receptor comes from a woman aged 55 to 70 with acute or convalescent COVID-19. The CDR3 amino acid sequence is: CATNRYGAGTYGYTF. The DNA sequence is as follows: TGTGCCACCAATCGCTACGGGGCAGGGACATATGGCTACACCTTC.